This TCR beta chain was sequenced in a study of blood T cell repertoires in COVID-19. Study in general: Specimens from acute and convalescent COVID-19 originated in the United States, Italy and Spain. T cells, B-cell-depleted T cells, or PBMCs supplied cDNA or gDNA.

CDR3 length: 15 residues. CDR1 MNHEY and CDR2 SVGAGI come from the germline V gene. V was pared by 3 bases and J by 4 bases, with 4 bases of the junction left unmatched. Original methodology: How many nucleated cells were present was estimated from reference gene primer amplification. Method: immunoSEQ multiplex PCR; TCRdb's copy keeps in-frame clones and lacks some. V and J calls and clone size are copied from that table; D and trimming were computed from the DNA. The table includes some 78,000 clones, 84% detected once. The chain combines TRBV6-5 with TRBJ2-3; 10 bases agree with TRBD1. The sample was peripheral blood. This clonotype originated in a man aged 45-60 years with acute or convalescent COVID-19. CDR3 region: CASSYYGQGADTQYF. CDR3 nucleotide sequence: TGTGCCAGCAGTTATTATGGACAGGGGGCAGATACGCAGTATTTT.